The 32 T cell receptor beta chains reported below all come from one sample, sequenced in a study of T-cell reconstitution after alpha-beta-depleted transplantation in children. During its preparation, the TCRbeta library received unique molecular identifiers. MiXCR, run by TCRdb on the PCR reads, gives a single entry per CDR3 protein. The data contain about 540,000 distinct CDR3 sequences, roughly 27% of them seen just once; the ten biggest clones take up around a third. The source was PBMCs, collected before TCRalphabeta/CD19-depleted stem cell transplant. The receptors stem from a boy under three years old with Wiskott-Aldrich syndrome, due to receive a stem cell transplant.

The CDR3 DNA follows: TGTGCCATCAGTGAGTCCGGCGGGAGGGCAGATACGCAGTATTTT. The encoded protein is CAISESGGRADTQYF. The V and J genes are TRBV10-3 and TRBJ2-3; 9 nucleotides match TRBD2. The CDR3 is 15 amino acids. After removal of 0 bases from V and 4 bases from J, the junction contained 2 bases not matched to a gene. From germline, CDR1 is ENHRY and CDR2 SYGVKD.

This clonotype was counted a few times. The rearrangement joins TRBV7-2 to TRBJ2-1, with TRBD2 as a possible D gene (5 bases). The germline V gene has CDR1 SGHTA and CDR2 FQGNSA. The CDR3 runs to 15 residues. Trimming pared 0 bases from V and 6 bases from J, leaving 12 bases between. The CDR3 is CASSLAGAQSNEQFF. CDR3 sequence (DNA): TGTGCCAGCAGCTTAGCGGGAGCTCAGAGCAATGAGCAGTTCTTC.

Many counts were recorded for this clonotype. This chain links TRBV15 with TRBJ2-2; TRBD1 agrees at 8 bases. Per germline, CDR1 LNHNV and CDR2 YYDKDF (reference sequence). The trim removed 0 bases at V and 0 bases at J, leaving 12 bases unmatched. The CDR3 loop spans 20 amino acids. The CDR3 DNA reads as TGTGCCACCAGCAGAGATAGGCCCCGGGCAGGGGGCGCGAACACCGGGGAGCTGTTTTTT. The encoded protein is CATSRDRPRAGGANTGELFF.

This clonotype was seen only a few times. The CDR3 reads CSARRGQGGNSPLHF. The CDR3 DNA follows: TGCAGTGCTAGAAGGGGACAGGGAGGGAATTCACCCCTCCACTTT. V usage is TRBV20-1 and J usage is TRBJ1-6, with 9 bases fitting TRBD1. Germline V gives CDR1 DFQATT, CDR2 SNEGSKA (reference sequence). CDR3 length: 15 residues. J was trimmed by 7 bases and V by 2 bases; bases with no gene match: 6.

Only a few counts were recorded for this clonotype. The chain carries TRBV5-1 and TRBJ1-5; D perhaps matches TRBD1 (6 bases). Germline CDR1 is SGHRS and CDR2 is YFSETQ. V was clipped by 4 bases and J by 4 bases, with 12 bases between them. The CDR3 has 14 residues. The CDR3 sequence is CASSEGGLNQPQHF. CDR3 nucleotides: TGCGCCAGCAGCGAAGGGGGTTTGAATCAGCCCCAGCATTTT.

The V and J genes are TRBV24-1 and TRBJ2-2; D may be TRBD1 (5 bases). This CDR3 comprises 16 residues. Trimming shortened V by 5 bases and J by 4 bases, and 16 bases separated the two germline ends. Germline V gene data show CDR1 as KGHDR and CDR2 as SFDVKD. This chain's CDR3 is CATSGKQGTVTGELFF. DNA of the CDR3: TGTGCCACCAGTGGTAAGCAGGGTACCGTCACCGGGGAGCTGTTTTTT.

This clonotype has only a few counts. The chain employs TRBV5-1 and TRBJ2-7; 9 bases line up with TRBD1. This CDR3 spans 17 amino acids. With 2 bases clipped from V and 3 bases from J, the junction kept 12 bases outside the gene matches. Germline V gene sequence: CDR1 SGHRS, CDR2 YFSETQ. CDR3 loop: CASSFTSGTGIFYEQYF. In DNA, the CDR3 is TGCGCCAGCAGCTTTACATCCGGGACAGGGATATTCTACGAGCAGTACTTC. Combining the CDR3 with reference TRBV5-1 and TRBJ2-7 gives the whole variable domain KAGVTQTPRYLIKTRGQQVTLSCSPISGHRSVSWYQQTPGQGLQFLFEYFSETQRNKGNFPGRFSGRQFSNSRSEMNVSTLELGDSALYLCASSFTSGTGIFYEQYFGPGTRLTVT.

The chain carries TRBV10-2 and TRBJ2-1, with a weak D call TRBD2 (6 bases). In germline, CDR1 is WSHSY, CDR2 SAAADI. V lost 2 bases, J lost 4 bases, and 12 bases lay in between. The CDR3 has 15 amino acids. The CDR3 protein is CASSEETRVYNEQFF. CDR3 nucleotides: TGCGCCAGCAGTGAGGAGACTAGAGTTTACAATGAGCAGTTCTTC.

The rearrangement uses TRBV3-1 and TRBJ2-1; tentative D call: TRBD2 (5 bases). The V gene lost 1 base and the J gene lost 8 bases, with 15 bases spanning the gap. The CDR3 spans 15 residues. In germline, CDR1 is LGHDT, CDR2 YNNKEL (reference sequence). CDR3 sequence: CASSQGLTERDEQFF. CDR3 coding DNA: TGTGCCAGCAGCCAAGGTCTAACCGAGAGGGATGAGCAGTTCTTC.

CDR3 in DNA: TGTGCCAGCAGGTTCCTCTATGACGGAGCCTACGAGCAGTACTTC. It yields the protein CASRFLYDGAYEQYF. The chain links TRBV27 to TRBJ2-7, with D hard to call. Trimming shortened V by 6 bases and J by 2 bases, and 17 bases separated the two germline ends. Germline CDR1 MNHEY, CDR2 SMNVEV (reference sequence). The CDR3 extends over 15 amino acids.

The sample holds a few counts of this clonotype. V usage is TRBV19 and J usage is TRBJ1-1; no clear D. V dropped 1 base and J dropped 1 base, with 7 bases sitting between them. The CDR3 runs 14 residues. Germline V gene lookup returns CDR1 LNHDA and CDR2 SQIVND (reference sequence). CDR3 residues: CASSIGTSNTEAFF. CDR3 nucleotide sequence: TGTGCCAGTAGTATAGGGACCTCGAACACTGAAGCTTTCTTT. Drawing the rest from reference TRBV19 and TRBJ1-1, the complete variable domain is DGGITQSPKYLFRKEGQNVTLSCEQNLNHDAMYWYRQDPGQGLRLIYYSQIVNDFQKGDIAEGYSVSREKKESFPLTVTSAQKNPTAFYLCASSIGTSNTEAFFGQGTRLTVV.

This clonotype came up a few times. The rearrangement uses TRBV5-1 and TRBJ2-3; tentatively, D is TRBD1 (6 bases). CDR1 and CDR2 (germline): SGHRS, YFSETQ. The CDR3 loop spans 14 amino acids. The V end was cut by 1 base, the J end by 6 bases, with 12 bases between. The CDR3, as DNA: TGCGCCAGCAGCTTGACAGGGAGTGGGGATACGCAGTATTTT. This codes for CASSLTGSGDTQYF.

The chain employs TRBV21-1 and TRBJ1-2. TRBV21-1 is given as a pseudogene. The CDR3 has 13 residues. CDR3 in amino acids: CASGDGLSYGYTF. CDR3 nucleotides: TGTGCCAGCGGAGACGGTCTAAGCTATGGCTACACCTTC.

V usage is TRBV5-1 and J usage is TRBJ2-3, with 7 bases fitting TRBD2. J was trimmed by 1 base and V by 3 bases; bases with no gene match: 5. This CDR3 is built from 15 residues. Germline V CDR1 and CDR2: SGHRS, YFSETQ. CDR3 residues: CASSSGLVRTDTQYF. The CDR3 DNA reads TGCGCCAGCAGCTCTGGACTAGTCCGCACAGATACGCAGTATTTT.

The rearrangement links TRBV28 to TRBJ2-1; D may be TRBD1 or TRBD2 (5 bases each). Germline V gene lookup returns CDR1 MDHEN and CDR2 SYDVKM. The V and J ends lost 3 bases and 5 bases respectively, with 11 bases between them. CDR3 length equals 14 residues. The DNA of the CDR3 is TGTGCCAGCAGTTTTCTTCAGGGACACAATGAGCAGTTCTTC. It is translated as CASSFLQGHNEQFF.

The CDR3 protein is CASSHLLDEQFF. The CDR3 bases are TGCGCCAGCAGCCACCTCTTGGATGAGCAGTTCTTC. The chain combines TRBV5-1 with TRBJ2-1; D remains ambiguous. CDR3 length: 12 amino acids. Germline lookup yields CDR1 SGHRS and CDR2 YFSETQ. V was cut by 4 bases and J by 8 bases, with 10 bases left in between. Together with reference TRBV5-1 and TRBJ2-1, the CDR3 gives the full variable domain: KAGVTQTPRYLIKTRGQQVTLSCSPISGHRSVSWYQQTPGQGLQFLFEYFSETQRNKGNFPGRFSGRQFSNSRSEMNVSTLELGDSALYLCASSHLLDEQFFGPGTRLTVL.

J is TRBJ1-1 and V is TRBV5-1; the D is unclear. Germline V lookup: CDR1 SGHRS, CDR2 YFSETQ. This CDR3 comprises 13 residues. Trimming removed 4 bases from V and 3 bases from J, with 10 bases in between. CDR3 nucleotide sequence: TGCGCCAGCAGCCCCGGCCCCGACACTGAAGCTTTCTTT. Protein: CASSPGPDTEAFF.

This clonotype was counted only a few times. The J gene is TRBJ2-1, the V gene TRBV3-1, with D possibly being TRBD2 (6 bases). Germline V gene sequence: CDR1 LGHDT, CDR2 YNNKEL (reference sequence). The V gene lost 4 bases and the J gene lost 6 bases, with 16 bases spanning the gap. The CDR3 totals 15 residues. CDR3 sequence reads: CASSPDLAGPNEQFF. Written as DNA, the CDR3 is TGTGCCAGCAGCCCGGATCTGGCGGGACCCAATGAGCAGTTCTTC.

This clonotype was seen many times. The chain couples TRBV29-1 to TRBJ1-2, with 9 bases that match TRBD1. This CDR3 is built from 13 residues. Germline assignment: CDR1 SQVTM and CDR2 ANQGSEA. With 6 bases clipped from V and 7 bases from J, the junction kept 9 bases outside the gene matches. CDR3 region: CSVRKTGGAGYTF. For the CDR3, the DNA is TGCAGCGTGAGAAAGACAGGGGGAGCTGGCTACACCTTC.

This clonotype was found a few times. The chain carries TRBV30 and TRBJ2-1, with D unresolved. The CDR3 is 12 residues long. The germline gives CDR1 GTSNPN, CDR2 SVGIG (reference sequence). The V end lost 3 bases, the J end lost 3 bases, and 6 bases lay between the germline ends. DNA of the CDR3: TGTGCCTGGAGGCGGATCTACAATGAGCAGTTCTTC. Protein: CAWRRIYNEQFF. Complete variable domain (other parts from reference TRBV30 and TRBJ2-1): SQTIHQWPATLVQPVGSPLSLECTVEGTSNPNLYWYRQAAGRGLQLLFYSVGIGQISSEVPQNLSASRPQDRQFILSSKKLLLSDSGFYLCAWRRIYNEQFFGPGTRLTVL.

The count of this clonotype is one. This sequence joins TRBV30 and TRBJ2-2, with a possible D match to TRBD1 (5 bases). The CDR3 runs to 13 residues. Germline assignment: CDR1 GTSNPN and CDR2 SVGIG (reference sequence). With 2 bases removed from V and 5 bases from J, the gap between germline ends came to 9 bases. The CDR3 nucleotides are TGTGCCTGGAGTACGACAGTTACCGGGGAGCTGTTTTTT. Translated, it gives CAWSTTVTGELFF.

The gene calls are TRBV11-2 and TRBJ2-1; D assignment may be TRBD1 or TRBD2 (7 bases each). The CDR3 contains 14 residues. CDR1 is SGHAT, CDR2 FQNNGV, per germline. The V and J ends lost 8 bases and 7 bases respectively, with 18 bases between them. CDR3 sequence: CASQGGGPGNEQFF. The CDR3 DNA is TGTGCCAGCCAGGGGGGAGGGCCGGGAAATGAGCAGTTCTTC.

This clonotype was detected a few times. The chain joins TRBV5-1 to TRBJ1-2; unclear D gene. Germline lookup yields CDR1 SGHRS and CDR2 YFSETQ. This CDR3 has 13 amino acids. V lost 2 bases to trimming and J lost 7 bases, with 12 bases between them. Written as DNA, the CDR3 is TGCGCCAGCAGCTTTACGGGTAGGGCTGGCTACACCTTC. This translates into CASSFTGRAGYTF.

This clonotype was found a few times. This rearrangement joins TRBV29-1 to TRBJ2-5; 7 nucleotides agree with TRBD2. The length of the CDR3 is 14 residues. Germline assignment: CDR1 SQVTM and CDR2 ANQGSEA. The trim removed 2 bases at V and 5 bases at J, leaving 8 bases unmatched. Written as DNA, the CDR3 is TGCAGCGTTGAATTTGGGGGGGTCGAGGAGACCCAGTACTTC. It is translated as CSVEFGGVEETQYF.

The chain joins TRBV15 to TRBJ2-7, with D tentatively TRBD1 or TRBD2 (6 bases each). The CDR3 spans 15 residues. Trimming removed 0 bases at V and 4 bases at J, with 13 bases between. Looked up from germline, CDR1 is LNHNV and CDR2 is YYDKDF (reference sequence). As DNA, the CDR3 is TGTGCCACCAGCAGAGAAGGAGGGGGGCGATACGAGCAGTACTTC. Encoded protein: CATSREGGGRYEQYF.

As DNA, the CDR3 is TGTGCCAGCAGCTTAATGCTGCTGGCGTCCTACGAGCAGTACTTC. Encoded protein: CASSLMLLASYEQYF. The V call is TRBV7-2, the J call TRBJ2-7; D call uncertain. This CDR3 has 15 residues. V was trimmed by 2 bases and J by 1 base, leaving 12 bases between them. Per the germline V gene, CDR1 is SGHTA and CDR2 is FQGNSA.

This chain connects TRBV20-1 to TRBJ2-1, with TRBD1 as a possible D gene (6 bases). This CDR3 spans 14 amino acids. CDR1 DFQATT and CDR2 SNEGSKA come from the germline V gene (reference sequence). V lost 6 bases and J lost 2, with 14 bases in between. CDR3 bases: TGCAGTGCCCAAAGGGGGAACACCTACAATGAGCAGTTCTTC. Protein: CSAQRGNTYNEQFF.

The chain uses TRBV6-1 and TRBJ2-5; the D call may be TRBD1 or TRBD2 (6 bases each). The CDR3 length is 14 residues. Germline V gene data show CDR1 as MNHNS and CDR2 as SASEGT. V gave up 8 bases and J gave up 5 bases, with 18 bases separating them. CDR3 coding DNA: TGTGCCAGCTCGAAAGGGGGGTTTTTTGAGACCCAGTACTTC. It translates to CASSKGGFFETQYF.

The chain combines TRBV29-1 with TRBJ2-7, with 12 bases lining up with TRBD1. With 0 bases clipped from V and 4 bases from J, the junction kept 7 bases outside the gene matches. CDR1 and CDR2 from the germline V gene are SQVTM and ANQGSEA. The CDR3 spans 16 residues. CDR3 protein: CSVEDIGTGGPYEQYF. In DNA, the CDR3 is TGCAGCGTTGAAGATATTGGGACAGGGGGCCCATACGAGCAGTACTTC.

The chain couples TRBV6-1 to TRBJ1-1, with D unclear. The germline V and J ends were trimmed by 5 bases and 1 base, with 14 bases remaining between them. This CDR3 spans 15 amino acids. Germline values: CDR1 MNHNS, CDR2 SASEGT. The CDR3 DNA is TGTGCCAGCAGTCGACGACCGGGGAGGAACACTGAAGCTTTCTTT. This translates into CASSRRPGRNTEAFF.

This clonotype was recorded a few times. V usage is TRBV5-1 and J usage is TRBJ2-7, with 7 positions matching TRBD2. The CDR3 sequence is 14 residues long. Looked up from germline, CDR1 is SGHRS and CDR2 is YFSETQ. Trimming took 4 bases from V and 0 from J; bases not matched to a gene: 4. CDR3 sequence (DNA): TGCGCCAGCAGCCAGACTAGCCCCTCCTACGAGCAGTACTTC. This translates into CASSQTSPSYEQYF. Variable domain in full (rest from reference TRBV5-1 and TRBJ2-7): KAGVTQTPRYLIKTRGQQVTLSCSPISGHRSVSWYQQTPGQGLQFLFEYFSETQRNKGNFPGRFSGRQFSNSRSEMNVSTLELGDSALYLCASSQTSPSYEQYFGPGTRLTVT.

This clonotype appeared a few times. This rearrangement joins TRBV20-1 to TRBJ2-1; D call uncertain. The CDR3 contains 14 residues. V was trimmed by 3 bases and J by 6 bases, leaving 15 bases between them. Germline assignment: CDR1 DFQATT and CDR2 SNEGSKA (reference sequence). The CDR3 protein is CSASRSSETNEQFF. The CDR3 DNA reads as TGCAGTGCTAGTAGGTCTAGTGAGACCAATGAGCAGTTCTTC.